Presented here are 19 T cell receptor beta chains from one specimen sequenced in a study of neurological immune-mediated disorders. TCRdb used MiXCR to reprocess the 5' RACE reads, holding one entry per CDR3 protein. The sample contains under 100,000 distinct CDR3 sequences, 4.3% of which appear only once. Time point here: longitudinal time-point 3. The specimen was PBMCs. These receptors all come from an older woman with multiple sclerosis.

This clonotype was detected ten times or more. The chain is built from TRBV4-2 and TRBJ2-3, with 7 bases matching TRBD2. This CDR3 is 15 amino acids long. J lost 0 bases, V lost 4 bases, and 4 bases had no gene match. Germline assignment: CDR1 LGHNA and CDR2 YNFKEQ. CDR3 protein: CASSPKRGSTDTQYF. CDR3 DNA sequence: TGTGCCAGCAGCCCTAAGCGGGGTAGCACAGATACGCAGTATTTT.

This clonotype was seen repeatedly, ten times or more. CDR3 loop: CASRGTGGSYNEQFF. The CDR3 DNA reads TGTGCCAGCAGGGGAACAGGGGGTTCCTACAATGAGCAGTTCTTC. The chain couples TRBV6-5 to TRBJ2-1; TRBD1 matches at 8 bases. CDR1 and CDR2 (germline): MNHEY, SVGAGI. J was trimmed by 1 base and V by 6 bases; bases with no gene match: 5. This CDR3 is built from 15 residues.

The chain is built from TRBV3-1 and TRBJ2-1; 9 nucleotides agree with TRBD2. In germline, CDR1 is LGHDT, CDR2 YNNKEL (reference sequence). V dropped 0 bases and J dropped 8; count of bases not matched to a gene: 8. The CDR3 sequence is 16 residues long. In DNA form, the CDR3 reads TGTGCCAGCAGCCAAGATTTGGGCGGGGGGGGCGATGAGCAGTTCTTC. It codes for CASSQDLGGGGDEQFF.

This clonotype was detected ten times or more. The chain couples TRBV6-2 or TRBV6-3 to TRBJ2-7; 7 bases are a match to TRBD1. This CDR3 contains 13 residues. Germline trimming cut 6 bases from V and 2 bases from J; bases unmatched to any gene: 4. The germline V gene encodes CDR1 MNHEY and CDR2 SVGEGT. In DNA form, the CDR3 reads TGTGCCAGCAGCGACAGGGTTCCCTACGAGCAGTACTTC. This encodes CASSDRVPYEQYF.

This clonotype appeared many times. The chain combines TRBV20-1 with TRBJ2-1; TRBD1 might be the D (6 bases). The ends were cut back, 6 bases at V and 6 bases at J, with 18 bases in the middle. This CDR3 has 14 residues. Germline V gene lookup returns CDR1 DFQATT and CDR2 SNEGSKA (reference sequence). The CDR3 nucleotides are TGCAGTGCCCCCGTGGCAGGGGCTGCCAATGAGCAGTTCTTC. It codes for CSAPVAGAANEQFF.

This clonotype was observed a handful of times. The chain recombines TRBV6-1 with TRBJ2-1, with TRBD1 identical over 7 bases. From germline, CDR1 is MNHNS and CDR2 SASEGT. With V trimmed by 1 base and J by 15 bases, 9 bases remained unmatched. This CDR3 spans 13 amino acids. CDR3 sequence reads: CASSEVGTVLPFF. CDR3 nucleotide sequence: TGTGCCAGCAGTGAAGTGGGGACAGTGCTTCCGTTCTTC.

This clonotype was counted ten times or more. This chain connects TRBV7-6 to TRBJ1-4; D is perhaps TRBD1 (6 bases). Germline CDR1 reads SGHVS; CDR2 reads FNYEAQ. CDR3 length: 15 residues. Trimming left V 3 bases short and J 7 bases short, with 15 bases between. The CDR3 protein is CASSLAGGPGEKLFF. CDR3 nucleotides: TGTGCCAGCAGCTTGGCGGGGGGGCCTGGTGAAAAACTGTTTTTT.

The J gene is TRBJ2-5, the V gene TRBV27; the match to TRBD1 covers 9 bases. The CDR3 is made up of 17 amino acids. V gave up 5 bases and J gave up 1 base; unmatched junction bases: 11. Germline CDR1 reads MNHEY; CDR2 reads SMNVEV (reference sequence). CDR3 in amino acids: CASSLIRQGVGQETQYF. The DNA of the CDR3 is TGTGCCAGCAGTCTTATTCGACAGGGGGTAGGCCAAGAGACCCAGTACTTC.

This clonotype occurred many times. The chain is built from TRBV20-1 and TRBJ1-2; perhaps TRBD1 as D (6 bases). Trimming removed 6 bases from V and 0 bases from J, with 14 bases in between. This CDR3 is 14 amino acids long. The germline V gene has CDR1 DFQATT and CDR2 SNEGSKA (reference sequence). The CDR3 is CSAQPRTANYGYTF. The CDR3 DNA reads TGCAGTGCCCAACCTAGGACAGCTAACTATGGCTACACCTTC.

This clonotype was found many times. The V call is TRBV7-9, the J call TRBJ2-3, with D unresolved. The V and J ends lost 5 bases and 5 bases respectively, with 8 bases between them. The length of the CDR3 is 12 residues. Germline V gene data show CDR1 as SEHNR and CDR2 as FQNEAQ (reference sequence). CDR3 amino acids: CASSATGDTQYF. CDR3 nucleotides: TGTGCCAGCAGCGCAACTGGAGATACGCAGTATTTT.

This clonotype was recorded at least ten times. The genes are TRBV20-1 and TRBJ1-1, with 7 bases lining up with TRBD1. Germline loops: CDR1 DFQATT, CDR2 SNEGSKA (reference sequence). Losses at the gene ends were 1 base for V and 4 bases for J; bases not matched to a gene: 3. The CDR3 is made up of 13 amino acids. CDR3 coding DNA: TGCAGTGCTAGAGTGCAGGGGGGCACTGAAGCTTTCTTT. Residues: CSARVQGGTEAFF.

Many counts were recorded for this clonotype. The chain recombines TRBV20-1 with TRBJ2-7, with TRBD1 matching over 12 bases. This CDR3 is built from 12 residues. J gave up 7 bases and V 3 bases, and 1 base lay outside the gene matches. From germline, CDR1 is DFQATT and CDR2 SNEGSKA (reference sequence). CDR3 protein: CSARGQGAEQYF. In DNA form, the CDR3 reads TGCAGTGCTAGGGGACAGGGGGCGGAGCAGTACTTC.

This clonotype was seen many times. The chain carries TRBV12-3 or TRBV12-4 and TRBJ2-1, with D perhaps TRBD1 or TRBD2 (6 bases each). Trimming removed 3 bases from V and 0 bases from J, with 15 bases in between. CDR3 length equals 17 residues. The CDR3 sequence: CASSLLGGLNSYNEQFF. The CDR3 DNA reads TGTGCCAGCAGTTTGTTAGGGGGGTTGAACTCCTACAATGAGCAGTTCTTC.

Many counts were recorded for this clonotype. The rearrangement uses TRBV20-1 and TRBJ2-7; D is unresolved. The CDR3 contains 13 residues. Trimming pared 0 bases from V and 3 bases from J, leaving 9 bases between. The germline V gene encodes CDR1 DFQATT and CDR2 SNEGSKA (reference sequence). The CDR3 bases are TGCAGTGCTAGAGATCCGGCCGGCTACGAGCAGTACTTC. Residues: CSARDPAGYEQYF.

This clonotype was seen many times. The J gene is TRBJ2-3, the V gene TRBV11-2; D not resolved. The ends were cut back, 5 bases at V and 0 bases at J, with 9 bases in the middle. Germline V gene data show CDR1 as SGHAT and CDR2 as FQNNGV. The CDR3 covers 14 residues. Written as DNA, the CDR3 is TGTGCCAGCAGCCCGTACTCTAGCACAGATACGCAGTATTTT. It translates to CASSPYSSTDTQYF. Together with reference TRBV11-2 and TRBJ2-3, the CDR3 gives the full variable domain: EAGVAQSPRYKIIEKRQSVAFWCNPISGHATLYWYQQILGQGPKLLIQFQNNGVVDDSQLPKDRFSAERLKGVDSTLKIQPAKLEDSAVYLCASSPYSSTDTQYFGPGTRLTVL.

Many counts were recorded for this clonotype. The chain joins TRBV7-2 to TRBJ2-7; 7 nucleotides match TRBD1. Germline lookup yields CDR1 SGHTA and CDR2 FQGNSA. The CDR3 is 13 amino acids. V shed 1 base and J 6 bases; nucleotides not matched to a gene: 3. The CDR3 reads CASSLETGREQYF. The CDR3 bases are TGTGCCAGCAGCTTAGAGACAGGGCGCGAGCAGTACTTC.

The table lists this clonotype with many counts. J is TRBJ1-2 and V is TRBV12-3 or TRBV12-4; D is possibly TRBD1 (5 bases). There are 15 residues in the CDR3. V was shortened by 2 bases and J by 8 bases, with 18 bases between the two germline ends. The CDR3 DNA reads TGTGCCAGCAGTTTATTCGGACAAGGGTCGGGAGGCTACACCTTC. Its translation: CASSLFGQGSGGYTF.

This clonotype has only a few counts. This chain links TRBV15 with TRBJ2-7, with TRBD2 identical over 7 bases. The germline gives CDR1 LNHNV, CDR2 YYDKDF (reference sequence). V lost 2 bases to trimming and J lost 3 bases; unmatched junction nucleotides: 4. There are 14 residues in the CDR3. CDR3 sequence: CATSRRTRGYEQYF. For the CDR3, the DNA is TGTGCCACCAGCAGACGGACTAGAGGCTACGAGCAGTACTTC.

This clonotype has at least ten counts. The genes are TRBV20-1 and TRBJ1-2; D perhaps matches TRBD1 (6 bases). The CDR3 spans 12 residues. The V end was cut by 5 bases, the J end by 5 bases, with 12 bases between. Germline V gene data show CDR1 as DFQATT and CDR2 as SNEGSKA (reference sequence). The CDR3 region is CSASGTSYGYTF. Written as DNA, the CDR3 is TGCAGTGCTTCCGGGACATCTTATGGCTACACCTTC.